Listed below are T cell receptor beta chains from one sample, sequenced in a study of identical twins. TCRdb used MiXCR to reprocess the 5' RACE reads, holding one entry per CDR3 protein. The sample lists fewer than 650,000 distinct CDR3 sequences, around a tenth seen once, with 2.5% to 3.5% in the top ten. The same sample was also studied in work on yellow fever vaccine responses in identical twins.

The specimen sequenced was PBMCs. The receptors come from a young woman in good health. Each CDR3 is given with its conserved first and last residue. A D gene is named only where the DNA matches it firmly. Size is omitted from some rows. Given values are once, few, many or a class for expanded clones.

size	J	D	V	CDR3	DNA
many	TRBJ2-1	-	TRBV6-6	CASKIEDNEQFF	TGTGCCAGCAAGATCGAGGACAATGAGCAGTTCTTC
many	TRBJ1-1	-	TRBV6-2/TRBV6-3	CACKNRDPEAFF	TGTGCCTGCAAAAACAGGGATCCTGAAGCTTTCTTT
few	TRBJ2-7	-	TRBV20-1	CSARDGETGSYEQYF	TGCAGTGCTAGAGACGGAGAGACAGGCTCCTACGAGCAGTACTTC
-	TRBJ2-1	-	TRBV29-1	CSAAGGAFTNEQFF	TGCAGCGCCGCCGGGGGAGCCTTTACGAATGAGCAGTTCTTC
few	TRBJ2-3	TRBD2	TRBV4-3	CASSQGLPGLAGGDTQYF	TGCGCCAGCAGCCAAGGCTTACCGGGACTAGCGGGAGGGGATACGCAGTATTTT
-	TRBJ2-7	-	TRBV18	CASSPRRVSPYEQYF	TGTGCCAGCTCACCTCGTCGGGTATCCCCCTACGAGCAGTACTTC
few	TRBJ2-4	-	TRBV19	CATQGEPFGGNIQYF	TGTGCCACTCAAGGGGAACCTTTTGGAGGAAACATTCAGTACTTC
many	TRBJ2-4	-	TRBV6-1	CASRSRQDPFNDYIQYF	TGTGCCAGCAGATCGAGACAGGACCCGTTTAACGACTACATTCAGTACTTC
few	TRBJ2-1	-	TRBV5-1	CASSVNRANEQFF	TGCGCCAGCAGCGTAAACAGGGCAAATGAGCAGTTCTTC
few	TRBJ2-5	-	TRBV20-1	CSPDYRQETQYF	TGCAGTCCGGACTATCGCCAAGAGACCCAGTACTTC
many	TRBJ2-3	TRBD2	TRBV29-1	CSVLAGTSGADTQYF	TGCAGCGTCCTAGCTGGGACTAGCGGGGCAGATACGCAGTATTTT
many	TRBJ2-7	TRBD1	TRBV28	CASRGTGAYEQYF	TGTGCCAGCAGAGGGACAGGGGCCTACGAGCAGTACTTC
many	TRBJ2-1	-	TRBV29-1	CSPVGSYNEQFF	TGCAGCCCTGTAGGCTCCTACAATGAGCAGTTCTTC
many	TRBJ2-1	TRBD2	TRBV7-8	CASSIGLAEYNEQFF	TGTGCCAGCAGCATAGGACTAGCGGAATACAATGAGCAGTTCTTC
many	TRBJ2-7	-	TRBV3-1	CASSQDRPGHEQYF	TGTGCCAGCAGCCAAGATCGCCCAGGCCACGAGCAGTACTTC
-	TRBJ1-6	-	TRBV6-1	CASQVTGTSYSPLHF	TGTGCCAGCCAGGTCACTGGGACATCTTATTCACCCCTCCACTTT
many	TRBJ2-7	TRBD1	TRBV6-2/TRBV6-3	CASTPGQEFFDEQYF	TGTGCCAGCACTCCGGGACAGGAGTTTTTCGACGAGCAGTACTTC
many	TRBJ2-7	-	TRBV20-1	CSARDLRHYEQYF	TGCAGTGCTAGAGATCTCCGCCACTACGAGCAGTACTTC
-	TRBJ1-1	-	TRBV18	CASSPNKQVNVLNTEAFF	TGTGCCAGCTCACCAAATAAACAGGTTAATGTTCTGAACACTGAAGCTTTCTTT
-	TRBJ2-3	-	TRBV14	CASSGPGRLLDTQYF	TGTGCCAGCAGCGGGCCGGGACGGTTACTAGATACGCAGTATTTT
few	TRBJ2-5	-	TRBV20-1	CRSTPGPSAETQYF	TGCAGAAGCACCCCGGGCCCTAGCGCGGAGACCCAGTACTTC
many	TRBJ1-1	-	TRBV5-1	CASSLGLSYTEAFF	TGCGCCAGCAGCTTAGGACTTTCCTACACTGAAGCTTTCTTT
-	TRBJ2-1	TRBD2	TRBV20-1	CSARDHGTSGRALVHEQFF	TGCAGTGCTAGAGACCACGGGACTAGCGGGAGGGCCCTGGTACATGAGCAGTTCTTC
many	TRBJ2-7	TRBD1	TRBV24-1	CATSDPTGVNGEQYF	TGTGCCACCAGTGACCCTACAGGGGTAAACGGCGAGCAGTACTTC
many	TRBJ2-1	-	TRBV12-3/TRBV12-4	CASSPDSTVGNEQFF	TGTGCCAGCAGCCCCGACAGTACGGTGGGCAATGAGCAGTTCTTC
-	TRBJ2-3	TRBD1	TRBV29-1	CSGGDSPDTQYF	TGCAGCGGTGGGGACAGTCCGGATACGCAGTATTTT
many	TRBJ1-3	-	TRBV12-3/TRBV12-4	CASRLGASGNTIYF	TGTGCCAGCAGACTCGGGGCCTCTGGAAACACCATATATTTT
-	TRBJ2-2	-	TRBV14	CASSQGGAWWTGELFF	TGTGCCAGCAGCCAAGGGGGGGCGTGGTGGACCGGGGAGCTGTTTTTT
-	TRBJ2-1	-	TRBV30	CAWSSSDTNNEQFF	TGTGCCTGGTCTAGTTCCGACACCAACAATGAGCAGTTCTTC
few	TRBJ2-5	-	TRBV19	CASSMKGPTQYF	TGTGCCAGTAGTATGAAGGGGCCGACCCAGTACTTC
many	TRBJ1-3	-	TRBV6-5	CASSWDLSGNTIYF	TGTGCCAGCAGTTGGGACCTCTCTGGAAACACCATATATTTT
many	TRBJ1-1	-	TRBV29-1	CSVASGNTEAFF	TGCAGCGTTGCGTCGGGGAACACTGAAGCTTTCTTT
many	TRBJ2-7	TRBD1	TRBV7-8	CASRLGQGVGKQYF	TGTGCCAGCCGACTTGGACAGGGCGTTGGGAAGCAGTACTTC
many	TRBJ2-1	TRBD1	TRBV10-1	CASSDLPPGTGTYNEQFF	TGCGCCAGCAGTGACCTTCCACCCGGGACAGGGACTTACAATGAGCAGTTCTTC
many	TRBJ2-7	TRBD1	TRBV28	CASSPDRVYEQYF	TGTGCCAGCAGTCCAGACAGGGTCTACGAGCAGTACTTC